One and the same sample provided the 5 T cell receptor beta chains below, sequenced in a study of blood T cell repertoires in COVID-19. Produced via immunoSEQ multiplex PCR; TCRdb's table is partial and in-frame only. This sample has 200,000 to 250,000 clones, with roughly 82% found just once. The specimen sequenced was peripheral blood. These receptors originate from a man older than 75 with acute or convalescent COVID-19.

The CDR3 nucleotides read TGCGCCAGCAGCTTACTTGGGACAGGGGAGGGCTACACCTTC. Amino acid sequence: CASSLLGTGEGYTF. The chain combines TRBV5-1 with TRBJ1-2; the match to TRBD1 covers 10 bases. V shed 2 bases and J 8 bases; nucleotides not matched to a gene: 6. Per the germline V gene, CDR1 is SGHRS and CDR2 is YFSETQ. CDR3 length equals 14 residues.

The rearrangement uses TRBV14 and TRBJ2-5; D is perhaps TRBD1 (7 bases). CDR3 length: 14 residues. Germline lookup yields CDR1 SGHDN and CDR2 FVKESK. V was trimmed by 0 bases and J by 7 bases, leaving 12 bases between them. CDR3 amino acids: CASSQEVRGVTQYF. DNA for the CDR3: TGTGCCAGCAGCCAAGAGGTCAGGGGGGTGACCCAGTACTTC.

This chain uses TRBV11-2 with TRBJ1-6; 10 positions agree with TRBD1. The V segment lost 4 bases and the J segment 4 bases; nucleotides outside the gene matches: 4. Germline V gene sequence: CDR1 SGHAT, CDR2 FQNNGV. The CDR3 sequence is 16 residues long. DNA for the CDR3: TGTGCCAGCAGCTGGGAGGGACAGGGGTATAATTCACCCCTCCACTTT. Protein: CASSWEGQGYNSPLHF.

The rearrangement joins TRBV7-9 to TRBJ1-1; 9 bases line up with TRBD1. Trimming cost V 5 bases and J 0 bases; bases outside gene matches: 4. Germline V gene sequence: CDR1 SEHNR, CDR2 FQNEAQ (reference sequence). The CDR3 spans 15 residues. The CDR3 protein is CASSPTGGLNTEAFF. The CDR3 DNA follows: TGTGCCAGCAGCCCTACAGGGGGCTTGAACACTGAAGCTTTCTTT.

This chain connects TRBV6-2 or TRBV6-3 to TRBJ2-1, with 7 bases identical to TRBD1. The V gene end was trimmed by 2 bases and the J gene end by 4 bases; junction bases not matched to a gene: 5. The CDR3 is 15 amino acids. CDR1 MNHEY and CDR2 SVGEGT come from the germline V gene. The CDR3 region has the DNA TGTGCCAGCAGTTACAGGGGGCCTGCTTACAATGAGCAGTTCTTC. Protein sequence: CASSYRGPAYNEQFF.